The 4 T cell receptor beta chains below were found in one sample sequenced in a study of blood T cell repertoires in COVID-19. Clones were read by immunoSEQ multiplex PCR, and TCRdb kept only the in-frame ones, dropping some. Seen here are about 44,000 clones, around 84% observed once, and the top ten hold about 45%. Material: peripheral blood. The receptors here all came from a human donor in a cohort sampled during active COVID-19.

A single count supports this clone. The chain is built from TRBV5-4 and TRBJ2-2; D may be TRBD2 (7 bases). In germline, CDR1 is SGHNT, CDR2 YYREEE (reference sequence). V shed 1 base and J shed 0 bases, with 13 bases lying between them. The CDR3 is 17 amino acids. CDR3 DNA: TGTGCCAGCAGCTTGTGGGTGGGGGGGCCGAACACCGGGGAGCTGTTTTTT. Its translation: CASSLWVGGPNTGELFF.

The chain employs TRBV29-1 and TRBJ2-5; 7 bases are a match to TRBD2. This CDR3 region has 12 residues. Germline CDR1 SQVTM, CDR2 ANQGSEA. J was trimmed by 3 bases and V by 5 bases; bases with no gene match: 3. Here the CDR3 reads CSVSSGKETQYF. CDR3 nucleotide sequence: TGCAGCGTTTCTAGCGGCAAAGAGACCCAGTACTTC.

The chain recombines TRBV3-1 (or the pseudogene TRBV3-2) with TRBJ2-5; the match to TRBD2 covers 7 bases. This CDR3 is 13 amino acids long. Germline trimming cut 2 bases from V and 7 bases from J; bases unmatched to any gene: 4. Per the germline V gene, CDR1 is LGHDT and CDR2 is YNNKEL (reference sequence). The CDR3 protein is CASSQMGRGTQYF. For the CDR3, the DNA is TGTGCCAGCAGCCAAATGGGGAGGGGGACCCAGTACTTC.

This clone is a singleton in its sample. The V gene is TRBV12-2, the J gene TRBJ2-2; the table's D call TRBD2 went unverified against the DNA. TRBV12-2 is listed as a pseudogene. This CDR3 has 17 amino acids. The CDR3: CASRPTSGGVLPGELFF. CDR3 DNA: TGTGCAAGTCGCCCAACTAGCGGGGGGGTTCTACCCGGGGAGCTGTTTTTT.